Presented here are 8 T cell receptor beta chains from one specimen sequenced in a study of cytomegalovirus exposure and HLA in healthy donors. PCR was performed using 60 Vbeta and 13 Jbeta primers. Assay: immunoSEQ multiplex PCR; the TCRdb copy retains only in-frame clones and omits some. The sample consists of fewer than 200,000 clones, over 60% of them appearing once. The sequenced sample consisted of PBMCs. The receptors shown here come from a girl aged 10 to 17 in good health and CMV-seronegative.

The chain recombines TRBV19 with TRBJ1-2; D call uncertain. Germline CDR1 LNHDA, CDR2 SQIVND (reference sequence). Deletions cut 7 bases from V and 2 bases from J, with 8 bases between. This CDR3 is 12 amino acids long. The CDR3 protein is CASNQVNYGYTF. The CDR3, as DNA: TGTGCCAGTAACCAGGTGAACTATGGCTACACCTTC.

The chain employs TRBV2 and TRBJ2-1; 7 nucleotides align to TRBD1. Germline V gene data show CDR1 as SNHLY and CDR2 as FYNNEI. Trimming cost V 4 bases and J 8 bases; bases outside gene matches: 8. The CDR3 covers 14 residues. CDR3 nucleotides: TGTGCCAGCAGTGGGGACAGCCTACGGGATGAGCAGTTCTTC. The encoded protein is CASSGDSLRDEQFF.

This clone showed up just once. The genes are TRBV19 and TRBJ2-2; 10 bases map to TRBD2. The CDR3 has 17 residues. CDR1 and CDR2 (germline): LNHDA, SQIVND (reference sequence). With 1 base clipped from V and 5 bases from J, the junction kept 7 bases outside the gene matches. CDR3 sequence reads: CASSIVAAGGRTGELFF. The CDR3 DNA reads as TGTGCCAGTAGTATAGTGGCAGCGGGGGGGCGTACCGGGGAGCTGTTTTTT.

This chain uses TRBV30 with TRBJ2-3, with 7 bases matching TRBD2. This CDR3 spans 15 amino acids. Germline trimming cut 2 bases from V and 4 bases from J; bases unmatched to any gene: 9. CDR1 GTSNPN and CDR2 SVGIG come from the germline V gene (reference sequence). The CDR3, as DNA: TGTGCCTGGAGTTCTAAGGATCTAGCGGCAGATACGCAGTATTTT. This translates into CAWSSKDLAADTQYF.

Only one count was recorded for this clone. For the CDR3, the DNA is TGTGCCAGCACCCTGGGACAGTGGGATTTCTATGGCTACACCTTC. Amino acids: CASTLGQWDFYGYTF. The chain links TRBV5-5 to TRBJ1-2; 7 positions agree with TRBD1. The trim removed 6 bases at V and 4 bases at J, leaving 12 bases unmatched. This CDR3 is built from 15 residues. Germline loops: CDR1 SGHKS, CDR2 YYEKEE (reference sequence).

V and J are TRBV15 and TRBJ1-5, with D perhaps TRBD1 (6 bases). CDR1 and CDR2 from the germline V gene are LNHNV and YYDKDF (reference sequence). The ends were cut back, 5 bases at V and 3 bases at J, with 14 bases in the middle. The CDR3 runs to 15 residues. The DNA for the CDR3 is TGTGCCACCAGCCTGGGACAAAACTTCAATCAGCCCCAGCATTTT. This sequence encodes CATSLGQNFNQPQHF.

This clone showed up just a few times. The rearrangement joins TRBV4-2 to TRBJ2-1; 9 nucleotides agree with TRBD2. CDR1 LGHNA and CDR2 YNFKEQ come from the germline V gene. This CDR3 is 15 amino acids long. V lost 0 bases and J lost 6; bases outside the gene matches: 3. The CDR3 spells CASSQESSGANEQFF. CDR3 in DNA: TGTGCCAGCAGCCAAGAGTCTAGCGGGGCCAATGAGCAGTTCTTC.

The chain links TRBV6-6 to TRBJ1-1; no definite D call. The germline gives CDR1 MNHNY, CDR2 SVGAGI (reference sequence). The CDR3 spans 14 residues. Trimming shortened V by 10 bases and J by 2 bases, and 17 bases separated the two germline ends. Here the CDR3 reads CAIRTLAGNTEAFF. The CDR3 DNA follows: TGTGCCATACGGACTCTGGCGGGCAACACTGAAGCTTTCTTT.